The source of this T cell receptor beta chain is a study of PD-L1 blockade in urothelial cancer. Findings and limits, study-wide: Where patients had durable benefit, tumor-infiltrating T lymphocytes were more plentiful.

TCRdb's copy holds only in-frame clones and misses some; the assay was immunoSEQ multiplex PCR. The sample lists 35,000 or so clones, around 33% occurring once. Regarding this clone: What it binds is not known.

V shed 0 bases and J shed 9 bases, with 17 bases lying between them. The CDR3 has 15 residues. The germline CDR1 and CDR2 sequences are MGHRA and YSYEKL. The chain has TRBV4-1 and TRBJ1-2; D not certain. The sample consisted of tumor tissue, taken before atezolizumab (anti-PD-L1) treatment. This TCR was recovered from a man between 60 and 70 years old with urothelial cancer. CDR3 amino acids: CASSQEPTTNLRYTF. The CDR3 DNA follows: TGCGCCAGCAGCCAAGAGCCGACAACCAACTTACGCTACACCTTC.